These 10 T cell receptor beta chains were all obtained from the same sample, sequenced in a study of blood T cell repertoires in COVID-19 (dated by TCRdb to 2018 to 2020). Libraries were prepared through the immunoSEQ multiplex PCR assay. TCRdb obtained this table from immuneACCESS and retained in-frame rearrangements with V and J assigned. These tables miss some clones; where compared with another copy, unresolved V genes account for less than half of the shortfall, and the remainder is unexplained. Across this sample there are roughly 25,000 clones, with roughly 89% seen only once. The ten largest make up about 11% of the sample. The sequenced sample was peripheral blood. The receptors shown here come from a man aged 65 to 85 with acute or convalescent COVID-19.

V usage is TRBV9 and J usage is TRBJ2-3; 7 bases fit TRBD2. Germline CDR1 is SGDLS and CDR2 is YYNGEE. The CDR3 runs 14 residues. Trimming cost V 4 bases and J 3 bases; bases outside gene matches: 5. CDR3: CASSILSGTDTQYF. As DNA, the CDR3 is TGTGCCAGCAGCATCCTTAGCGGGACAGATACGCAGTATTTT.

The CDR3 nucleotides read TGTGCCAGCAGCCCCCGACAGGGACTTGGCTACACCTTC. Its translation: CASSPRQGLGYTF. V gene TRBV12-3 or TRBV12-4 combines with J gene TRBJ1-2; TRBD1 agrees at 7 bases. This CDR3 region has 13 residues. Trimming at V came to 6 bases and at J to 7 bases, leaving 8 bases not matched to a gene.

V gene TRBV3-1 (or the pseudogene TRBV3-2) combines with J gene TRBJ1-3; the match to TRBD1 covers 10 bases. Germline trimming cut 3 bases from V and 6 bases from J; bases unmatched to any gene: 2. From germline, CDR1 is LGHDT and CDR2 YNNKEL (reference sequence). The CDR3 is made up of 14 amino acids. CDR3 nucleotide sequence: TGTGCCAGCAGCCAGGGGACAGGGGAAAACACCATATATTTT. Translating it yields CASSQGTGENTIYF.

This clone was counted once. The V and J genes are TRBV7-9 and TRBJ2-7, with TRBD1 matching over 7 bases. Per the germline V gene, CDR1 is SEHNR and CDR2 is FQNEAQ (reference sequence). V was pared by 4 bases and J by 0 bases, with 9 bases of the junction left unmatched. This CDR3 contains 16 residues. DNA for the CDR3: TGTGCCAGCAGCTCCCCTCACAGGGGCCTCTCCTACGAGCAGTACTTC. This encodes CASSSPHRGLSYEQYF.

J is TRBJ2-7 and V is TRBV6-5, with TRBD2 identical over 10 bases. Germline values: CDR1 MNHEY, CDR2 SVGAGI. Unmatched junction bases numbered 4, after V lost 0 bases and J lost 5 bases. The CDR3 runs 15 residues. The CDR3 DNA follows: TGTGCCAGCAGTTACTCGACTCTAGCGGGAGACGAGCAGTACTTC. Amino acids: CASSYSTLAGDEQYF.

The V gene is TRBV9, the J gene TRBJ2-3; TRBD1 is a possible D gene (6 bases). The germline V gene has CDR1 SGDLS and CDR2 YYNGEE. Trimming pared 2 bases from V and 3 bases from J, leaving 7 bases between. CDR3 size: 13 residues. The CDR3 reads CASSVTGTDTQYF. CDR3 nucleotides: TGTGCCAGCAGCGTTACAGGGACAGATACGCAGTATTTT.

This chain links TRBV6-2 or TRBV6-3 with TRBJ1-5, with 9 bases lining up with TRBD1. Germline CDR1 reads MNHEY; CDR2 reads SVGEGT. This CDR3 region has 16 residues. After removal of 0 bases from V and 6 bases from J, the junction contained 6 bases not matched to a gene. CDR3 in DNA: TGTGCCAGCAGTTACTCGAGCGGGACAGGGTTTCAGCCCCAGCATTTT. It translates to CASSYSSGTGFQPQHF.

The V gene is TRBV9, the J gene TRBJ1-1; 9 bases fit TRBD1. The CDR3 loop spans 14 amino acids. CDR1 is SGDLS and CDR2 is YYNGEE in the germline V gene. After removal of 0 bases from V and 10 bases from J, the junction contained 7 bases not matched to a gene. CDR3 amino acids: CASSVEGQGIVAFF. CDR3 nucleotide sequence: TGTGCCAGCAGCGTAGAGGGACAGGGTATCGTAGCTTTCTTT.

This chain uses TRBV6-5 with TRBJ2-3; 8 bases fit TRBD2. The CDR3 is made up of 15 amino acids. The J segment lost 4 bases and the V segment lost 2 bases, leaving 5 bases of the junction unmatched. In germline, CDR1 is MNHEY, CDR2 SVGAGI. The CDR3 here is CASSYTSGRPDTQYF. The CDR3 coding sequence is TGTGCCAGCAGTTACACTAGCGGACGTCCAGATACGCAGTATTTT.

The rearrangement uses TRBV6-4 and TRBJ1-1; D not certain. CDR1 and CDR2 (germline): MRHNA, SNTAGT. The CDR3 consists of 13 residues. Trimming shortened V by 3 bases and J by 1 base, and 6 bases separated the two germline ends. CDR3 sequence reads: CASSEQTNTEAFF. The CDR3 bases are TGTGCCAGCAGTGAACAGACGAACACTGAAGCTTTCTTT.